This T cell receptor beta chain emerged from a study of cytomegalovirus exposure and HLA in healthy donors. PCR employed 60 Vbeta and 13 Jbeta primers. Using immunoSEQ multiplex PCR, the repertoire was profiled, and TCRdb retains in-frame clones only, with some absent. The table has around 130,000 clones, roughly 86% seen once. Germline lookup yields CDR1 SGHVS and CDR2 FNYEAQ. Unmatched junction bases numbered 15, after V lost 5 bases and J lost 5 bases. The CDR3 runs 16 residues. The J gene is TRBJ2-7, the V gene TRBV7-6; 7 positions match TRBD2. The TCR originated in a woman aged 40 to 50 in good health and CMV-seronegative. Sequencing used PBMCs. In DNA, the CDR3 is TGTGCCAGCAGCCCCACTGGAGGGGCGGGAGTCAACGAGCAGTACTTC. Translation: CASSPTGGAGVNEQYF.